The table lists the clone carrying this TCR beta chain with many counts. This sample is drawn from a study of neurological immune-mediated disorders. A single run covered 15-18 subjects with over 200 million TCR-beta sequences. TCRdb re-called the 5' RACE reads through MiXCR, storing one row per CDR3 protein. The sample has around 76,000 distinct CDR3 sequences; about 9.4% are singletons. The V end lost 0 bases, the J end lost 5 bases, and 10 bases lay between the germline ends. Germline lookup yields CDR1 SGHTA and CDR2 FQGNSA. The CDR3 is 14 residues long. The time point is: longitudinal time-point 1 (baseline). As healthy controls, volunteers from a blood bank in Maryland, USA, were used.

The chain uses TRBV7-2 and TRBJ1-1; D gene ambiguous. The sequenced material came from PBMCs. The clonotype originates from a man aged 25 to 40 in good health. CDR3 in amino acids: CASSLAVLSTEAFF. The CDR3 DNA is TGTGCCAGCAGCTTAGCGGTCCTGTCTACTGAAGCTTTCTTT.